This T cell receptor beta chain was recovered during a study of T cells in localized non-small cell lung cancer. Study-wide results and limits: Out of the top 100 tumor clones, a median approximately 61 were seen in adjacent lung.

The protocol was immunoSEQ multiplex PCR, while the TCRdb copy is restricted to in-frame clones and leaves out a portion. The top ten clones hold around 5.7% of a sample with 20,000 to 25,000 clones, 88% of them seen once. With 4 bases clipped from V and 2 bases from J, the junction kept 9 bases outside the gene matches. Germline V gene lookup returns CDR1 SGHNT and CDR2 YYREEE (reference sequence). The CDR3 runs 15 residues. Regarding this clone: Antigen: not known.

The chain links TRBV5-4 to TRBJ2-7; TRBD1 matches 7 bases. The sequencing used PBMCs, collected before any cancer treatment. This sequence was found in a man aged 40 to 70 with stage II lung adenocarcinoma. Here the CDR3 reads CASSPDRGLPYEQYF. CDR3 bases: TGTGCCAGCAGCCCGGATAGGGGGCTTCCCTACGAGCAGTACTTC.